This T cell receptor (beta chain) appears in the sequencing data of a study of T cells after yellow fever vaccination. Study-wide context: Fractions of low cell number were prepared using SMART-Seq v4 Ultra Low Input.

Study results and caveats: Detected again after the booster were most primary-vaccination clones, at 96% CD4 and 80% to 90% CD8. Of the clonotypes, a small share occurred in both CD4 and CD8 compartments. From the bulk population, abundant clonotypes could contaminate and appear within FACS-sorted repertoires.

CDR1 is MNHEY, CDR2 SVGEGT, per germline. The CDR3 length is 12 residues. V was shortened by 5 bases and J by 10 bases, with 9 bases between the two germline ends. Worth noting for this clonotype: As yet, its antigen is unknown.

TCRdb reprocessed the 5' RACE reads via MiXCR and lists one record per CDR3 protein. The table has 450,000 to 600,000 distinct CDR3 sequences, roughly 13% seen once. The receptor comes from a man aged 25 to 45 who received the YFV17D yellow fever vaccine. The source material was PBMCs, sampled on the day of the yellow fever booster vaccination. This rearrangement joins TRBV6-2 or TRBV6-3 to TRBJ2-6; D uncertain. In DNA, the CDR3 is TGTGCCAGCAGTGACCGATTAAACGTCCTGACTTTC. This translates into CASSDRLNVLTF.